The T cell receptor beta chain described here comes from a study of blood T cell repertoires in COVID-19. Study as a whole: Acute-phase and convalescent COVID-19 samples originated in the United States, Italy and Spain. Sources were T cells, B-cell-depleted T cells, or PBMCs; the material itself was cDNA or gDNA.

The ends lost 11 bases at V and 5 bases at J; junction bases unmatched: 5. The germline V gene encodes CDR1 MDHEN and CDR2 SYDVKM. The CDR3 extends over 12 amino acids. Per the study methods: Reference gene primer amplification yielded estimated nucleated cell counts. Clones were read by immunoSEQ multiplex PCR, and TCRdb kept only the in-frame ones, dropping some. V and J calls and clone size follow that table, whereas D and trimming were derived from the DNA. The sample records 90,000 to 110,000 clones, 75% to 90% being singletons. The sample consisted of peripheral blood. The sequence was collected from a woman aged 45-59 years with acute or convalescent COVID-19. V is TRBV28 and J is TRBJ1-2; 10 positions match TRBD1. Here the CDR3 DNA reads TGTGCCGGGGGGGACAGGGGATATGGCTACACCTTC. Its translation is CAGGDRGYGYTF.